This T cell receptor beta chain was sequenced for a study of blood T cell repertoires in COVID-19. Turning to the study itself: Whether acute or convalescent, the COVID-19 samples came from the United States, Italy and Spain. T cells, B-cell-depleted T cells, or PBMCs provided the cDNA or gDNA that served as material.

Produced via immunoSEQ multiplex PCR; TCRdb's table is partial and in-frame only. The sample holds about 150,000 clones; roughly 83% are singletons and the top ten take about 12%. The origin of this receptor is a woman aged 60-70 years with COVID-19, enrolled during active disease. Material for sequencing was peripheral blood.

Here the CDR3 reads CAWSGQAPNTEAFF. The CDR3 region has the DNA TGTGCCTGGAGTGGACAGGCCCCGAACACTGAAGCTTTCTTT. V usage is TRBV30 and J usage is TRBJ1-1; D possibly corresponds to TRBD1 (6 bases). Germline-derived CDR1 and CDR2 are GTSNPN and SVGIG (reference sequence). The CDR3 loop spans 14 amino acids. The V and J ends lost 1 base and 1 base respectively, with 10 bases between them.